This TCR beta chain appears in the sequencing data of a study of long-term antiretroviral therapy in people with HIV. On the study more broadly: The 2015 immediate-ART recommendation came about a decade after the earliest samples. The study, taken as a whole, reports: All time points showed a repertoire dominated by clones expanded before ART. HIV repertoire CDR3 lengths ranged less widely than those of controls.

Germline CDR1 and CDR2: MNHNY and SVGAGI (reference sequence). Trimming at V came to 5 bases and at J to 0 bases, leaving 3 bases not matched to a gene. This CDR3 has 14 amino acids. With survey level as its setting, the immunoSEQ assay was v3.0. Assay used: immunoSEQ multiplex PCR; TCRdb lists only in-frame clones, some missing. The table records approximately 32,000 clones, 83% of them present only once. On this clone itself: What it binds is unknown.

The chain employs TRBV6-6 and TRBJ1-1; 7 bases agree with TRBD1. This sample comprised unsorted PBMCs, obtained 0.4 years before starting antiretroviral therapy. This TCR was sampled from a man aged 18 to 30 with HIV. CDR3 sequence reads: CASSLTGVNTEAFF. DNA of the CDR3: TGTGCCAGCAGTCTTACAGGGGTGAACACTGAAGCTTTCTTT.